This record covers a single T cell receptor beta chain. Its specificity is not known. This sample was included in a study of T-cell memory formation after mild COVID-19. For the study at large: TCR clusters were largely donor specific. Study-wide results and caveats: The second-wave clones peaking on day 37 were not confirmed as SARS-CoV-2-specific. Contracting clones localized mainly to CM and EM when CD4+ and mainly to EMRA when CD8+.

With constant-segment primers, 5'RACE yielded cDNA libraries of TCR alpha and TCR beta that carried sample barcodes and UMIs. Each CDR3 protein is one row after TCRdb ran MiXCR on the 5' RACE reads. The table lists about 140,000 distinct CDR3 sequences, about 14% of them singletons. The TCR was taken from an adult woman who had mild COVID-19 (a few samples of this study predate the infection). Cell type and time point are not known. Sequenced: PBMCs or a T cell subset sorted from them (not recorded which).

The DNA of the CDR3 is TGTGCCAGCAGTTTTTCTAGCGGGATCTACCAAGAGACCCAGTACTTC. Translated: CASSFSSGIYQETQYF. The genes are TRBV6-5 and TRBJ2-5; 9 bases align to TRBD2. The germline gives CDR1 MNHEY, CDR2 SVGAGI. The CDR3 is 16 residues long. The ends lost 4 bases at V and 0 bases at J; junction bases unmatched: 6.